This T cell receptor beta chain was captured by sequencing in a study of blood T cells in healthy people across ages. Whole-study results and caveats: Older age went with lower TCR beta diversity per million T cells, in a roughly linear way.

This CDR3 contains 15 residues. The V gene's germline CDR1 is SGHDT and CDR2 YYEEEE. The V end lost 0 bases, the J end lost 2 bases, and 11 bases lay between the germline ends. Remarks on this clonotype: As yet, its antigen is unknown.

The second PCR ran roughly 7 to 12 cycles with a sample-barcoded 5' primer and J-beta primers. TCRdb reprocessed the 5' RACE reads with MiXCR, giving one entry per CDR3 protein. The data show 750,000 or so distinct CDR3 sequences, around a quarter seen once. These same records also appear under a second study, on T cells of mothers and their children. From that paper: Second-round PCR products received sample barcodes and 2-4 random nucleotides from the M1S primer.

The chain is built from TRBV5-6 and TRBJ2-5; no firm D call. Sample: blood. This receptor was taken from a boy aged 5-17 years in good health. CDR3 coding DNA: TGTGCCAGCAGCTTGGGTTGGGTGCGGCAAGAGACCCAGTACTTC. Protein product: CASSLGWVRQETQYF.